These 10 T cell receptor beta chains were sequenced from one sample in a study of OX40 agonist ivuxolimab in advanced cancers. The assay was immunoSEQ multiplex PCR, and TCRdb's table has in-frame clones only and misses some. The table shows around 18,000 clones, with approximately 80% occurring only once. This specimen consisted of CD4+ or CD8+ T cells sorted from blood, obtained in a trial of the OX40 agonist ivuxolimab. The origin of the receptors is an adult with an advanced solid tumor such as melanoma, head and neck, liver or kidney cancer.

The chain carries TRBV18 and TRBJ1-2; tentatively, D is TRBD1 (6 bases). The CDR3 is 14 amino acids. The V end was cut by 4 bases, the J end by 7 bases, with 16 bases between. Germline values: CDR1 KGHSH, CDR2 LQKENI. The CDR3 region has the DNA TGTGCCAGCTCACTGGGCAGGGGTGAGTTTGGCTACACCTTC. This encodes CASSLGRGEFGYTF.

This chain uses TRBV9 with TRBJ2-3; 9 bases agree with TRBD2. Germline V gives CDR1 SGDLS, CDR2 YYNGEE. The CDR3 totals 17 residues. The V segment lost 4 bases and the J segment 0 bases; nucleotides outside the gene matches: 9. In DNA form, the CDR3 reads TGTGCCAGCAGCCCAACCGGGACTAGCCCTAGCACAGATACGCAGTATTTT. Its translation is CASSPTGTSPSTDTQYF.

In DNA, the CDR3 is TGTGCCAGCAGCCGGGGACTAGTTGAGACCCAGTACTTC. Protein: CASSRGLVETQYF. This chain connects TRBV5-8 to TRBJ2-5, with 8 bases fitting TRBD2. V lost 4 bases and J lost 5; bases outside the gene matches: 4. The CDR3 is made up of 13 amino acids. Per the germline V gene, CDR1 is SGHTS and CDR2 is YDEGEE.

This rearrangement joins TRBV5-1 to TRBJ1-2; D is possibly TRBD1 (5 bases). The V end lost 5 bases, the J end lost 4 bases, and 9 bases lay between the germline ends. This CDR3 has 12 amino acids. Germline loops: CDR1 SGHRS, CDR2 YFSETQ. CDR3 nucleotide sequence: TGCGCCAGCAGACGGGACGGCTATGGCTACACCTTC. Translating it yields CASRRDGYGYTF.

This clone was counted between two and nine times. The chain joins TRBV28 to TRBJ1-1, with a possible D match to TRBD1 (5 bases). Germline V gene data show CDR1 as MDHEN and CDR2 as SYDVKM. The CDR3 has 12 residues. Trimming removed 8 bases from V and 1 base from J, with 8 bases in between. CDR3 protein: CASGTANTEAFF. The CDR3 DNA reads TGTGCCAGCGGGACGGCGAACACTGAAGCTTTCTTT.

This chain uses TRBV5-1 with TRBJ2-5; D not certain. Germline V gene data show CDR1 as SGHRS and CDR2 as YFSETQ. V dropped 4 bases and J dropped 0 bases, with 4 bases sitting between them. This CDR3 comprises 12 residues. DNA for the CDR3: TGCGCCAGCAGCGGAAACCAAGAGACCCAGTACTTC. As protein: CASSGNQETQYF.

V is TRBV28 and J is TRBJ2-7, with no clear D. Trimming pared 3 bases from V and 0 bases from J, leaving 6 bases between. Germline V gene data show CDR1 as MDHEN and CDR2 as SYDVKM. The CDR3 totals 13 residues. The CDR3 spells CASSFVDSYEQYF. The CDR3 nucleotides read TGTGCCAGCAGTTTCGTGGACTCCTACGAGCAGTACTTC.

This chain connects TRBV6-4 to TRBJ1-5; maybe TRBD1 (6 bases). Germline V gene data show CDR1 as MRHNA and CDR2 as SNTAGT. The germline V and J ends were trimmed by 0 bases and 0 bases, with 12 bases remaining between them. There are 17 residues in the CDR3. The CDR3 sequence: CASSDSGDRYSNQPQHF. CDR3 nucleotide sequence: TGTGCCAGCAGTGACTCGGGTGACAGGTATAGCAATCAGCCCCAGCATTTT.

The rearrangement joins TRBV7-6 to TRBJ2-5, with TRBD2 matching over 7 bases. Germline CDR1 is SGHVS and CDR2 is FNYEAQ. V lost 6 bases to trimming and J lost 1 base; unmatched junction nucleotides: 8. The CDR3 covers 15 residues. The CDR3 region is CASRLGGGGQETQYF. DNA of the CDR3: TGTGCCAGCAGGCTCGGTGGCGGGGGCCAAGAGACCCAGTACTTC.

The chain uses TRBV7-2 and TRBJ2-3, with 8 positions matching TRBD1. Germline lookup yields CDR1 SGHTA and CDR2 FQGNSA. Trimming cost V 4 bases and J 7 bases; bases outside gene matches: 4. This CDR3 has 13 residues. The CDR3 nucleotides are TGTGCCAGCAGCTCGGGACAGGTTAATACGCAGTATTTT. Its protein is CASSSGQVNTQYF.